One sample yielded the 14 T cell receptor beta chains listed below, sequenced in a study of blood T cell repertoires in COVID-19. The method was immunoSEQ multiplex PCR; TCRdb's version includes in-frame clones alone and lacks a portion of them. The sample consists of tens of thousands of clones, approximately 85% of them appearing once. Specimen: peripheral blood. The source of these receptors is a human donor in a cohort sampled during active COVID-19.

CDR3 residues: CASSSPTGNEQYF. In nucleotides, the CDR3 is TGTGCCAGCAGTTCCCCGACAGGGAACGAGCAGTACTTC. V and J are TRBV12-3 or TRBV12-4 and TRBJ2-7; TRBD1 matches at 7 bases. The CDR3 is made up of 13 amino acids. V gave up 4 bases and J gave up 5 bases; unmatched junction bases: 5.

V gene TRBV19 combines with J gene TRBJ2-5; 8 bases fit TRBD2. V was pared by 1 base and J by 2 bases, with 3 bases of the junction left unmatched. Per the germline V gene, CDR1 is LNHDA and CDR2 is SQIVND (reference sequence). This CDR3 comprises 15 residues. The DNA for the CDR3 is TGTGCCAGTAGTATAGGGACTAGCATGCAAGAGACCCAGTACTTC. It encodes CASSIGTSMQETQYF.

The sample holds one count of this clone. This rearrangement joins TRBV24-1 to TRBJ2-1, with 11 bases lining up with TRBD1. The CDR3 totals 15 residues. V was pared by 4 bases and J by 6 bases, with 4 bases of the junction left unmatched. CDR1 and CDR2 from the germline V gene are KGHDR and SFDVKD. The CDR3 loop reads CATSEGTGGGNEQFF. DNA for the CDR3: TGTGCCACCAGTGAGGGGACAGGGGGTGGCAATGAGCAGTTCTTC.

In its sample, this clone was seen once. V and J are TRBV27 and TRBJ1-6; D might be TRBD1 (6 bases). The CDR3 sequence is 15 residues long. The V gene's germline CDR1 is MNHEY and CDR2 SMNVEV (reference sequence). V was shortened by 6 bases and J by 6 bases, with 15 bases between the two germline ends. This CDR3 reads CASSWDGGLNSPLHF. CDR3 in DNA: TGTGCCAGCAGCTGGGACGGGGGGCTTAATTCACCCCTCCACTTT.

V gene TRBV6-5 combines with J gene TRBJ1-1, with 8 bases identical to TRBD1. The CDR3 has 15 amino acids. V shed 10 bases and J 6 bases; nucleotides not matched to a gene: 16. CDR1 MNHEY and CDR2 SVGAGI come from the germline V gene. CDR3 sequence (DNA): TGTGCCATTACGCTAAGGGACAGGCAACACGCTGAAGCTTTCTTT. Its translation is CAITLRDRQHAEAFF.

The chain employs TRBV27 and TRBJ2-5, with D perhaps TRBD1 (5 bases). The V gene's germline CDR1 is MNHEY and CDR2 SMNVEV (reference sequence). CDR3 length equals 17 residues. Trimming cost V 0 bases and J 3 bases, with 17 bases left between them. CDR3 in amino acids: CASSLSIGPGWEETQYF. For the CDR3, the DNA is TGTGCCAGCAGTTTATCGATCGGGCCAGGGTGGGAAGAGACCCAGTACTTC.

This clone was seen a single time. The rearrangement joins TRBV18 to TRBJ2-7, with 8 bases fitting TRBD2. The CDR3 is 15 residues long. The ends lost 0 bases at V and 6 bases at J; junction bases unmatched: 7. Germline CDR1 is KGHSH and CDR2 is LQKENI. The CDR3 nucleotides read TGTGCCAGCTCACCACCGCCAGCGGGAGTGGGCGAGCAGTACTTC. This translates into CASSPPPAGVGEQYF.

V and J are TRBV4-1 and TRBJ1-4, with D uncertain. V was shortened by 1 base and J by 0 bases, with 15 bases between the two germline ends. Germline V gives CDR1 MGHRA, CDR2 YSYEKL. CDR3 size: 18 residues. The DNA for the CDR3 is TGCGCCAGCAGCCAAGCTAGCCGAGCCTTTGCAACTAATGAAAAACTGTTTTTT. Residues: CASSQASRAFATNEKLFF.

CDR3 sequence (DNA): TGTGCCAGCAGCTTTGGCGGGGCTTCCTACGAGCAGTACTTC. It codes for CASSFGGASYEQYF. V and J are TRBV7-2 and TRBJ2-7, with D maybe TRBD2 (6 bases). Germline assignment: CDR1 SGHTA and CDR2 FQGNSA. This CDR3 is 14 amino acids long. Trimming removed 3 bases at V and 1 base at J, with 10 bases between.

The CDR3 DNA sequence: TGTGCCAGCAGCTCCTCCCCGAACATTCAGTACTTC. Protein: CASSSSPNIQYF. The chain employs TRBV7-9 and TRBJ2-4; D not certain. Germline values: CDR1 SEHNR, CDR2 FQNEAQ (reference sequence). V was pared by 4 bases and J by 7 bases, with 8 bases between. There are 12 residues in the CDR3.

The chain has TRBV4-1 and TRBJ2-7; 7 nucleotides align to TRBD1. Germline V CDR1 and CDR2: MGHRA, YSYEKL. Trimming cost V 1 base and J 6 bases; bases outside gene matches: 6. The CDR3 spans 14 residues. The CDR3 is CASSQGGTATEQYF. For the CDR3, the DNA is TGCGCCAGCAGCCAAGGAGGGACAGCGACCGAGCAGTACTTC.

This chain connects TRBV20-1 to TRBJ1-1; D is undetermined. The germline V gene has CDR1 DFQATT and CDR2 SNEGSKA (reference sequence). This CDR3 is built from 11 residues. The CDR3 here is CTSLHPPLAFF. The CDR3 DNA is TGCACATCCTTACACCCACCGCTAGCTTTCTTT.

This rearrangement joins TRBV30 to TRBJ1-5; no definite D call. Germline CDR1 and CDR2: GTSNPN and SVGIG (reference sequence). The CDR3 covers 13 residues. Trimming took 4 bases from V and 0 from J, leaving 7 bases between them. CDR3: CAWTGNSNQPQHF. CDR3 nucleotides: TGTGCCTGGACCGGGAATAGCAATCAGCCCCAGCATTTT. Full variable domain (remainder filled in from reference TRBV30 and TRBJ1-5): SQTIHQWPATLVQPVGSPLSLECTVEGTSNPNLYWYRQAAGRGLQLLFYSVGIGQISSEVPQNLSASRPQDRQFILSSKKLLLSDSGFYLCAWTGNSNQPQHFGDGTRLSIL.

CDR3 region: CASSQDWGQAYEQYF. As DNA, the CDR3 is TGTGCCAGCAGCCAAGACTGGGGACAGGCCTACGAGCAGTACTTC. The chain joins TRBV11-1 to TRBJ2-7, with 8 bases identical to TRBD1. The CDR3 consists of 15 residues. The germline V gene encodes CDR1 SGHAT and CDR2 FQDESV (reference sequence). V was pared by 5 bases and J by 2 bases, with 8 bases of the junction left unmatched.